The 19 T cell receptor beta chains given below trace back to one sample, sequenced in a study of control samples from healthy donors and cancer patients. The table came from immunoSEQ multiplex PCR; TCRdb's copy has only in-frame clones and leaves some out. The sample yields roughly 190,000 clones, roughly nine tenths seen once. Input material: blood. The receptor set was obtained from a man under 40 in good health.

The rearrangement joins TRBV10-3 to TRBJ2-7, with 9 bases aligning to TRBD1. Germline V gives CDR1 ENHRY, CDR2 SYGVKD. The trim removed 0 bases at V and 2 bases at J, leaving 2 bases unmatched. The CDR3 is 15 amino acids. CDR3 in DNA: TGTGCCATCAGTGAGTCAGACAGGGGGGCCTACGAGCAGTACTTC. Translating gives CAISESDRGAYEQYF.

This clone was counted a single time. The chain combines TRBV5-8 with TRBJ1-1, with TRBD1 matching over 8 bases. Germline V lookup: CDR1 SGHTS, CDR2 YDEGEE. This CDR3 spans 16 amino acids. The ends lost 6 bases at V and 0 bases at J; junction bases unmatched: 10. The CDR3 coding sequence is TGTGCCAGCACGTCCGGGACAGGAGTTATGAACACTGAAGCTTTCTTT. Amino acids: CASTSGTGVMNTEAFF.

The chain links TRBV18 to TRBJ1-2, with no clear D. V was pared by 3 bases and J by 8 bases, with 19 bases between. The germline V gene has CDR1 KGHSH and CDR2 LQKENI. This CDR3 comprises 15 residues. The CDR3 coding sequence is TGTGCCAGCTCACCTGACTTAGACTTGGGAGGCGGCTACACCTTC. It encodes CASSPDLDLGGGYTF.

In its sample, this clone was seen once. This chain links TRBV12-3 or TRBV12-4 with TRBJ1-2; unclear D gene. CDR3 length: 13 residues. Trimming cost V 3 bases and J 4 bases, with 9 bases left between them. The CDR3 loop is CASSLSRLYGYTF. The CDR3 DNA follows: TGTGCCAGCAGTTTGTCACGGCTCTATGGCTACACCTTC.

V gene TRBV5-4 combines with J gene TRBJ2-3; no firm D call. This CDR3 spans 16 amino acids. With 5 bases removed from V and 5 bases from J, the gap between germline ends came to 21 bases. Germline CDR1 reads SGHNT; CDR2 reads YYREEE (reference sequence). This chain's CDR3 is CASSYAGTRSKDTQYF. The CDR3 DNA follows: TGTGCCAGCAGTTACGCAGGAACGAGGAGTAAAGATACGCAGTATTTT. The variable domain in full, with the rest retrieved from reference TRBV5-4 and TRBJ2-3, is ETGVTQSPTHLIKTRGQQVTLRCSSQSGHNTVSWYQQALGQGPQFIFQYYREEENGRGNFPPRFSGLQFPNYSSELNVNALELDDSALYLCASSYAGTRSKDTQYFGPGTRLTVL.

The chain couples TRBV7-9 to TRBJ2-3, with 9 bases matching TRBD1. V shed 2 bases, J shed 2 bases, and the junction held 2 bases outside the gene matches. There are 15 residues in the CDR3. Germline CDR1 reads SEHNR; CDR2 reads FQNEAQ (reference sequence). CDR3 loop: CASSLRTGVTDTQYF. The CDR3 DNA follows: TGTGCCAGCAGCTTAAGGACAGGGGTCACAGATACGCAGTATTTT.

This clone was counted between two and nine times. This chain connects TRBV27 to TRBJ2-7; 8 bases are shared with TRBD1. The V gene's germline CDR1 is MNHEY and CDR2 SMNVEV (reference sequence). J was trimmed by 2 bases and V by 4 bases; bases with no gene match: 13. The CDR3 runs to 17 residues. The CDR3 reads CASSSFTQGAPPYEQYF. CDR3 sequence (DNA): TGTGCCAGCAGTTCCTTCACTCAGGGGGCGCCCCCCTACGAGCAGTACTTC.

The chain links TRBV12-5 to TRBJ1-3; D might be TRBD1 (6 bases). Trimming left V 0 bases short and J 2 bases short, with 23 bases between. CDR1 LGHNT and CDR2 FRNRAP come from the germline V gene. The CDR3 is made up of 20 amino acids. The DNA for the CDR3 is TGTGCTAGTGGTTTGGTAGCGCAGGGGTCCCTTTCTGGGGCTGGAAACACCATATATTTT. This gives the protein CASGLVAQGSLSGAGNTIYF.

The V call is TRBV6-5, the J call TRBJ2-3, with D tentatively TRBD2 (7 bases). CDR1 is MNHEY and CDR2 is SVGAGI in the germline V gene. The V gene lost 6 bases and the J gene lost 1 base, with 14 bases spanning the gap. This CDR3 region has 15 residues. The CDR3 is CASRKTGRGTDTQYF. CDR3 nucleotide sequence: TGTGCCAGCAGAAAAACAGGGAGGGGCACAGATACGCAGTATTTT.

The chain couples TRBV5-1 to TRBJ1-2; TRBD1 might be the D (6 bases). Trimming removed 0 bases from V and 6 bases from J, with 18 bases in between. Germline CDR1 is SGHRS and CDR2 is YFSETQ. The CDR3 runs 16 residues. The CDR3 sequence is CASSLAEQGGIHGYTF. In nucleotides, the CDR3 is TGCGCCAGCAGCTTGGCCGAACAGGGTGGAATTCATGGCTACACCTTC.

This clone has more than one count but fewer than ten. CDR3 in DNA: TGCGCCAGCAGCCCTAACCCCCTGGGTACGCAGTATTTT. Its translation: CASSPNPLGTQYF. The chain is built from TRBV5-1 and TRBJ2-3; D is ambiguous. This CDR3 is 13 amino acids long. The germline CDR1 and CDR2 sequences are SGHRS and YFSETQ. The V end lost 4 bases, the J end lost 8 bases, and 14 bases lay between the germline ends.

The rearrangement links TRBV6-1 to TRBJ2-7, with unresolved D. The ends were cut back, 2 bases at V and 3 bases at J, with 14 bases in the middle. CDR3 length: 15 residues. Germline V gene sequence: CDR1 MNHNS, CDR2 SASEGT. The CDR3 sequence is CASSERASYYYEQYF. The DNA for the CDR3 is TGTGCCAGCAGTGAAAGGGCCAGTTACTACTACGAGCAGTACTTC.

V and J are TRBV2 and TRBJ1-3; D is unresolved. Germline values: CDR1 SNHLY, CDR2 FYNNEI. The CDR3 loop spans 13 amino acids. The CDR3 loop is CAGVPDTGNTIYF. In nucleotides, the CDR3 is TGTGCGGGAGTCCCTGATACTGGAAACACCATATATTTT.

The chain uses TRBV5-4 and TRBJ1-2; no definite D call. Per the germline V gene, CDR1 is SGHNT and CDR2 is YYREEE (reference sequence). The CDR3 spans 12 residues. V lost 4 bases, J lost 4 bases, and 8 bases lay in between. The CDR3 here is CASSPPFYGYTF. The CDR3 DNA sequence: TGTGCCAGCAGCCCCCCTTTCTATGGCTACACCTTC.

In the case of this clone: The identical CDR3 is also encoded by other nucleotide sequences in the sample. The chain employs TRBV30 and TRBJ1-1; D is ambiguous. The germline V and J ends were trimmed by 0 bases and 0 bases, with 11 bases remaining between them. This CDR3 has 15 amino acids. Germline V CDR1 and CDR2: GTSNPN, SVGIG (reference sequence). The CDR3 is CAWSVAGSLNTEAFF. The CDR3 DNA follows: TGTGCCTGGAGTGTGGCAGGATCGTTGAACACTGAAGCTTTCTTT.

This clone is a singleton in its sample. The chain joins TRBV10-3 to TRBJ1-2, with 9 bases fitting TRBD1. The CDR3 sequence is 14 residues long. Germline CDR1 reads ENHRY; CDR2 reads SYGVKD. Trimming cost V 6 bases and J 5 bases; bases outside gene matches: 7. The CDR3 nucleotides are TGTGCCATCAGCGGGACAGGGACGGGGTATGGCTACACCTTC. It yields the protein CAISGTGTGYGYTF.

This sequence joins TRBV19 and TRBJ1-5; possibly TRBD1 for D (5 bases). Trimming took off 5 bases at V and 7 bases at J, with 12 bases between the two ends. Germline V gene sequence: CDR1 LNHDA, CDR2 SQIVND (reference sequence). This CDR3 is 13 amino acids long. The CDR3 sequence: CASSPRENQPQHF. DNA for the CDR3: TGTGCCAGTAGTCCCAGGGAAAACCAGCCCCAGCATTTT.

The sample holds a few counts of this clone. Other DNA sequences in this sample translate to the same CDR3. This chain uses TRBV20-1 with TRBJ1-2; D not resolved. Germline CDR1 and CDR2: DFQATT and SNEGSKA (reference sequence). The V gene lost 1 base and the J gene lost 4 bases, with 4 bases spanning the gap. This CDR3 contains 11 residues. For the CDR3, the DNA is TGCAGTGCTAGAGGCAGCTATGGCTACACCTTC. Its protein is CSARGSYGYTF.

The chain carries TRBV5-1 and TRBJ1-4, with no clear D. V was clipped by 3 bases and J by 2 bases, with 8 bases between them. This CDR3 contains 14 residues. Germline-derived CDR1 and CDR2 are SGHRS and YFSETQ. The CDR3, as DNA: TGCGCCAGCAGCTATTCGAGTACTAATGAAAAACTGTTTTTT. Its protein is CASSYSSTNEKLFF.